These T cell receptor beta chains were read from a single sample in a study of cytomegalovirus exposure and HLA in healthy donors. Clones were sequenced by immunoSEQ multiplex PCR, and TCRdb holds only the in-frame ones, with some missing. This sample's table has 100,000 to 150,000 clones. Sequences were obtained from PBMCs. These receptors were obtained from a middle-aged woman in good health and CMV-seronegative. Each CDR3 is given without its conserved first and last residue.

V	J	CDR3
TRBV5-1	TRBJ1-2	ASSLGTGGSYGYT
TRBV4-2	TRBJ2-1	ASSQDFGTGVNNEQF
TRBV7-8	TRBJ1-1	ASSLAGALNTEAF
TRBV6-5	TRBJ2-5	ASSSARTSGGETQY
TRBV11-2	TRBJ2-7	ASSLGASGRYEQY
TRBV7-8	TRBJ1-2	ASGSTGQSYGYT
TRBV27	TRBJ2-1	ASSFEGSSYNEQF
TRBV28	TRBJ1-4	ASGTGTNEKLF
TRBV7-8	TRBJ2-2	ASSLISQKPGELF
TRBV4-3	TRBJ1-3	ASSRGTPGNTIY
TRBV6-6	TRBJ1-6	ASNYPGQGNSPLH
TRBV7-2	TRBJ1-5	ASSLQEDQPQH
TRBV6-5	TRBJ2-7	ASRSSAGGSYEQY
TRBV5-1	TRBJ2-5	ASSFGISVSGETQY
TRBV4-3	TRBJ2-3	ASSPRQGASDTQY
TRBV29-1	TRBJ2-7	SVEEPNRGPYEQY
TRBV5-5	TRBJ1-6	ASSLITGTVNSPLH
TRBV5-1	TRBJ1-1	ASSLSASSMNTEAF
TRBV7-6	TRBJ2-1	ASSLAGEGYNEQF
TRBV7-9	TRBJ2-5	ASSLAGTGGTQY
TRBV6-5	TRBJ1-4	ASSRDRSNEKLF
TRBV7-6	TRBJ2-7	ASSPRRDRGHEQY
TRBV6-6	TRBJ1-2	ASSYPRTGANYGYT
TRBV2	TRBJ1-6	ASSLTGGAGYNSPLH
TRBV10-3	TRBJ2-1	AISARSGTGGGNEQF
TRBV28	TRBJ1-6	ASSLTSTGAQSPLH
TRBV15	TRBJ2-5	ATSRVTSGGVQY
TRBV25-1	TRBJ2-3	ASSEYLTGTAQY
TRBV5-8	TRBJ1-2	ASSPRTGGYYGYT
TRBV9	TRBJ2-5	ASSVERDFWETQY
TRBV10-3	TRBJ2-2	AAAEANTGELF
TRBV7-8	TRBJ1-4	ASSPLYLTNEKLF
TRBV4-2	TRBJ2-1	ASSQGSSYNEQF
TRBV7-3	TRBJ2-1	ASSFGQVSYNEQF
TRBV6-1	TRBJ2-6	ASSAGQTFSGANVLT
TRBV6-5	TRBJ2-3	ASSYGGLAGTDTQY
TRBV9	TRBJ2-7	ASSASGEQY
TRBV9	TRBJ2-3	ASSVSGRLTDTQY
TRBV29-1	TRBJ1-2	SVEDQEVGYT
TRBV5-1	TRBJ2-2	ASSLFRTSGTGELF
TRBV5-1	TRBJ2-2	ASSLVGSGVTNGELF
TRBV5-1	TRBJ2-3	ASSFLRLTDTQY
TRBV7-2	TRBJ2-2	ASSVRDRGLHGELF
TRBV7-3	TRBJ2-5	ASSPQGLQETQY
TRBV18	TRBJ1-5	ASQATGNQPQH
TRBV15	TRBJ1-6	ATSSPPGSPLH
TRBV7-2	TRBJ1-1	ASSRQGSTEAF
TRBV19	TRBJ1-1	ASSIRLNTEAF
TRBV5-1	TRBJ2-2	ASSLARLNTGELF
TRBV7-2	TRBJ2-5	ASSLVGTSGRETQY
TRBV7-2	TRBJ1-2	ASSLSNYYGYT
TRBV7-2	TRBJ1-1	ASSLRGTGRGMNTEAF
TRBV28	TRBJ1-2	ASSPGLRGYT
TRBV6-1	TRBJ1-1	ASSERSESEAF
TRBV29-1	TRBJ2-7	SVSGGRSYEQY
TRBV4-3	TRBJ2-6	ASSQVKVGGPTGANVLT
TRBV29-1	TRBJ1-2	SVVVRPGANYGYT
TRBV10-2	TRBJ2-1	ASSSQQGYEQF
TRBV19	TRBJ1-5	ASRDRGDQPQH
TRBV5-1	TRBJ1-1	ASSKTGDGRYTEAF